This TCR beta chain was recovered during a study of identical twins. General observations from the study: Whereas memory repertoires showed no such difference, abundant cord blood beta clonotypes carried fewer insertions. One should note that invariant MAIT and iNKT cells could partly confound zero-insertion analyses.

This clonotype occurred a few times. Its antigen is not identified. All donors were healthy Caucasians. TCRdb analysed the 5' RACE reads with MiXCR anew, one entry per CDR3 protein. The table has 450,000 or so distinct CDR3 sequences, roughly 24% seen once. The same specimen was also included in a second study, on T cells expressing NK-cell markers.

What was sequenced was CD4+ T cells sorted from blood. The clonotype originates from a woman in her late teens or twenties in good health.

This CDR3 is CSARVAGGGYEQYF. The CDR3 DNA reads TGCAGTGCTAGAGTAGCGGGGGGAGGATACGAGCAGTACTTC. The chain carries TRBV20-1 and TRBJ2-7, with 10 bases that match TRBD2. Germline trimming cut 1 base from V and 4 bases from J; bases unmatched to any gene: 4. The CDR3 is 14 residues long. Germline V gene lookup returns CDR1 DFQATT and CDR2 SNEGSKA (reference sequence).